This TCR beta chain stems from a study of T cells in Graves' hyperthyroidism and ophthalmopathy. Per the germline V gene, CDR1 is MNHEY and CDR2 is SMNVEV (reference sequence). With V trimmed by 9 bases and J by 3 bases, 8 bases remained unmatched. The length of the CDR3 is 14 residues. The TCR beta CDR3 regions underwent amplification using RNA transcripts as the source. TCR CDR3 underwent first-round RT-PCR with the HTBI primer set. TCRdb re-analysed the multiplex PCR reads in MiXCR, keeping a single row per CDR3 protein. The sample has a few hundred thousand distinct CDR3 sequences, roughly 15% seen once; the top ten hold 5% to 6%. This clonotype was seen more than once but under ten times.

V gene TRBV27 combines with J gene TRBJ1-2; TRBD1 matches 9 bases. The sample comprised blood. The sequence was obtained from a woman under 30 with Graves' hyperthyroidism. The DNA for the CDR3 is TGTGCCAGTAGCCCCGGACAGGGGCACTATGGCTACACCTTC. This codes for CASSPGQGHYGYTF.